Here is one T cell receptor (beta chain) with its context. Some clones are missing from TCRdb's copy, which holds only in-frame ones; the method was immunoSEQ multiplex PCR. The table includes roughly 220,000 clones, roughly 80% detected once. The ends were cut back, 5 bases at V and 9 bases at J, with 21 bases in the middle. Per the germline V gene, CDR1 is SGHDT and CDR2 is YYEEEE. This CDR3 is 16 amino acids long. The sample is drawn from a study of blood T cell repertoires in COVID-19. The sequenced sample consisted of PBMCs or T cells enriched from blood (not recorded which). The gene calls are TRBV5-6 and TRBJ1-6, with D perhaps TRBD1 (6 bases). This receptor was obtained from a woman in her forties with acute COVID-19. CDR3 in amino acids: CASSYSGESLGSPLHF. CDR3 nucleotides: TGTGCCAGCAGTTACTCAGGGGAATCCCTTGGTTCACCCCTCCACTTT.